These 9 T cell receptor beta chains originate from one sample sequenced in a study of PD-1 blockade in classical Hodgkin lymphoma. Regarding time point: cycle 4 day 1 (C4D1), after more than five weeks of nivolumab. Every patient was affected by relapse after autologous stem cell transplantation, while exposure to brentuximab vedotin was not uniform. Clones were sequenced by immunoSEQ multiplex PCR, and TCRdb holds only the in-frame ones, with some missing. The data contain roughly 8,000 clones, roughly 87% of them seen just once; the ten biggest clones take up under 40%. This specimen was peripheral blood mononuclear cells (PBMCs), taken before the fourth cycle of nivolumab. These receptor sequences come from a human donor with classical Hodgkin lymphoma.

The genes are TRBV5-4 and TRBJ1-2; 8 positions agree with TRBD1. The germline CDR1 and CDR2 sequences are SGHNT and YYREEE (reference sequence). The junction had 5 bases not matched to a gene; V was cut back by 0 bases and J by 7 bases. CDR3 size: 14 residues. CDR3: CASSLGTGSRGYTF. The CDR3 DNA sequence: TGTGCCAGCAGCTTGGGGACAGGGTCGCGTGGCTACACCTTC. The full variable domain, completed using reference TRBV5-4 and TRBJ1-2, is ETGVTQSPTHLIKTRGQQVTLRCSSQSGHNTVSWYQQALGQGPQFIFQYYREEENGRGNFPPRFSGLQFPNYSSELNVNALELDDSALYLCASSLGTGSRGYTFGSGTRLTVV.

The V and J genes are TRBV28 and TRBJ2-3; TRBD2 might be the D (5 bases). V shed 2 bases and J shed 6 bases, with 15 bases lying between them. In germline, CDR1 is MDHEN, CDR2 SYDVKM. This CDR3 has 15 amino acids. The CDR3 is CASSLAGALGDTQYF. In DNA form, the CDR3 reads TGTGCCAGCAGTTTAGCGGGTGCACTGGGTGATACGCAGTATTTT.

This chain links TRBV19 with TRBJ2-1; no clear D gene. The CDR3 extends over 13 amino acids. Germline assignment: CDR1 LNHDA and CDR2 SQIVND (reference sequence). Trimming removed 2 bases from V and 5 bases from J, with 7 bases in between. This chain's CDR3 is CASSITRNNEQFF. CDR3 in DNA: TGTGCCAGTAGTATAACCAGGAACAATGAGCAGTTCTTC.

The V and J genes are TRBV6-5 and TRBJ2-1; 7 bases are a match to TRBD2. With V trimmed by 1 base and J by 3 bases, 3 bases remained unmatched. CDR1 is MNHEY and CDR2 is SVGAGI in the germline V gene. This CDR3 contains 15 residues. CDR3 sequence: CASSYYSSGYNEQFF. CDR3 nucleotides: TGTGCCAGCAGTTACTATTCTAGCGGCTACAATGAGCAGTTCTTC.

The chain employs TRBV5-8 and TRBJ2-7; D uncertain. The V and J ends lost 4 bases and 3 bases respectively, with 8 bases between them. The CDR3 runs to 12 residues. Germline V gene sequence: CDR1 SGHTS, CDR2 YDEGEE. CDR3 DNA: TGTGCCAGCAGCCCCGGATACTACGAGCAGTACTTC. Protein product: CASSPGYYEQYF. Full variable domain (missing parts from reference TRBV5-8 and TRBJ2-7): EAGVTQSPTHLIKTRGQQATLRCSPISGHTSVYWYQQALGLGLQFLLWYDEGEERNRGNFPPRFSGRQFPNYSSELNVNALELEDSALYLCASSPGYYEQYFGPGTRLTVT.

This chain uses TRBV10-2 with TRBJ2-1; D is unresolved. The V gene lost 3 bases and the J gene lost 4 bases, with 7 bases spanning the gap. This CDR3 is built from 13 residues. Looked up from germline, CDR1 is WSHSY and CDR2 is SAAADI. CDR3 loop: CASSDSDYNEQFF. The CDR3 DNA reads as TGCGCCAGCAGTGATTCAGATTACAATGAGCAGTTCTTC.

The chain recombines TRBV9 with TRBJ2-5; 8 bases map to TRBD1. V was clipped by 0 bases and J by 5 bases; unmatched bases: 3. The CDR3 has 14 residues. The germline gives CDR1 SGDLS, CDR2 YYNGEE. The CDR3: CASSVGRGHETQYF. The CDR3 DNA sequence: TGTGCCAGCAGCGTAGGCAGGGGGCATGAGACCCAGTACTTC.

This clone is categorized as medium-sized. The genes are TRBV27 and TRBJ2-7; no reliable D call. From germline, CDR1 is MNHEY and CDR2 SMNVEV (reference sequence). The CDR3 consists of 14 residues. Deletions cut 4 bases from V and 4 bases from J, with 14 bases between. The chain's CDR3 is CASSSSITGYEQYF. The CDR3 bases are TGTGCCAGCAGTTCGTCCATCACTGGGTACGAGCAGTACTTC.

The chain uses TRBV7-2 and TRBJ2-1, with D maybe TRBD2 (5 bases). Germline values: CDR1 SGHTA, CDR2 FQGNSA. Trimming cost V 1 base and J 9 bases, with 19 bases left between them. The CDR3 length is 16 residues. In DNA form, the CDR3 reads TGTGCCAGCAGCTTAGTGGTTAGGGATTCGGGAACTGAGCAGTTCTTC. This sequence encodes CASSLVVRDSGTEQFF.